Listed here are 29 T cell receptor beta chains from one sample, sequenced in a study of T cell repertoires in cytomegalovirus infection. TCRdb passed the reads through MiXCR, listing each CDR3 protein once. The sample lists roughly 860,000 distinct CDR3 sequences, approximately 32% occurring once. For these TCRs, the target antigens are not known. The material was cultured CD8+ T cells from PBMCs, obtained from culture after CMV antigen stimulation. Every receptor here comes from a human donor in good health (CMV status not recorded). Some clones in this sample may be carry-over from other donors' samples.

The V call is TRBV6-6, the J call TRBJ2-7, with 7 bases aligning to TRBD1. J lost 2 bases, V lost 6 bases, and 4 bases had no gene match. Germline loops: CDR1 MNHNY, CDR2 SVGAGI (reference sequence). This CDR3 has 13 residues. CDR3 coding DNA: TGTGCCAGCAGCGGACAGGCGACCTACGAGCAGTACGTC. Its translation: CASSGQATYEQYV.

This sequence joins TRBV4-1 and TRBJ1-2; D unresolved. The length of the CDR3 is 13 residues. Trimming stripped 3 bases from V and 7 bases from J, with 12 bases between. The germline gives CDR1 MGHRA, CDR2 YSYEKL. This chain's CDR3 is CASSHGTNGGYTF. CDR3 nucleotide sequence: TGCGCCAGCAGCCATGGTACGAATGGTGGCTACACCTTC.

This clonotype was counted only a few times. The chain combines TRBV5-4 with TRBJ1-1, with D unresolved. The CDR3 consists of 16 residues. Germline V lookup: CDR1 SGHNT, CDR2 YYREEE (reference sequence). V was trimmed by 0 bases and J by 2 bases, leaving 14 bases between them. As DNA, the CDR3 is TGTGCCAGCAGCTTGGCCCTTTCCGGAGCTAACACTGAAGCTTTCTTT. Protein product: CASSLALSGANTEAFF.

The V call is TRBV7-8, the J call TRBJ1-1, with 7 positions matching TRBD1. Germline V gene sequence: CDR1 SGHVS, CDR2 FQNEAQ. The CDR3 is 17 amino acids. V trimming: 5 bases; J trimming: 8 bases; junction bases outside the gene matches: 20. DNA for the CDR3: TGTGCCAGCAGCCCTCATGGGGACAGAGGGGCAAGGTCGGAAGCTTTCTTT. Translated: CASSPHGDRGARSEAFF. Variable domain in full (rest from reference TRBV7-8 and TRBJ1-1): GAGVSQSPRYKVAKRGQDVALRCDPISGHVSLFWYQQALGQGPEFLTYFQNEAQLDKSGLPSDRFFAERPEGSVSTLKIQRTQQEDSAVYLCASSPHGDRGARSEAFFGQGTRLTVV.

The rearrangement joins TRBV7-4 to TRBJ2-7; perhaps TRBD1 as D (7 bases). Trimming took 5 bases from V and 2 from J, leaving 13 bases between them. Germline values: CDR1 SGHVT, CDR2 SQSDAQ. The CDR3 consists of 14 residues. CDR3 sequence (DNA): TGTGCCAGCAGCGCGGGACAGCTTCCCTACGAGCAGTACTTC. It is translated as CASSAGQLPYEQYF. The whole variable domain, remainder taken from reference TRBV7-4 and TRBJ2-7, is GAGVSQSPRYKVAKRGRDVALRCDSISGHVTLYWYRQTLGQGSEVLTYSQSDAQRDKSGRPSGRFSAERPERSVSTLKIQRTEQGDSAVYLCASSAGQLPYEQYFGPGTRLTVT.

This clonotype has a handful of counts. The CDR3 nucleotides are TGTGCCAGCAGCTCCTTGACAGCAGCGAACACCGGGGAGCTGTTTTTT. Amino acid sequence: CASSSLTAANTGELFF. V usage is TRBV7-3 and J usage is TRBJ2-2, with D possibly matching TRBD1 (5 bases). The CDR3 contains 16 residues. V lost 4 bases to trimming and J lost 0 bases, with 12 bases between them. Germline V gene sequence: CDR1 SGHTA, CDR2 FQGTGA.

This chain links TRBV12-3 or TRBV12-4 with TRBJ2-1; tentatively, D is TRBD1 (6 bases). V was clipped by 10 bases and J by 1 base, with 8 bases between them. The CDR3 sequence is 12 residues long. DNA for the CDR3: TGTGCCACAGGGGAATCCTACAATGAGCAGTTCTTC. Encoded protein: CATGESYNEQFF.

The chain is built from TRBV24-1 and TRBJ2-2; no firm D call. CDR1 and CDR2 (germline): KGHDR, SFDVKD. Trimming took 4 bases from V and 7 from J, leaving 6 bases between them. This CDR3 has 12 amino acids. The CDR3 region has the DNA TGTGCCACCAGTGAGCACTTCGGGGAGCTGTTTTTT. Its translation is CATSEHFGELFF.

The table lists this clonotype with a few counts. V gene TRBV12-3 or TRBV12-4 combines with J gene TRBJ1-1, with D possibly TRBD1 on 5 matching bases. CDR3 size: 15 residues. With 5 bases removed from V and 4 bases from J, the gap between germline ends came to 17 bases. CDR3 sequence reads: CASSPGGTGTTEAFF. The CDR3 DNA reads TGTGCCAGCAGTCCCGGGGGAACGGGGACCACTGAAGCTTTCTTT.

This sequence joins TRBV12-5 and TRBJ2-7; D is undetermined. The CDR3 loop spans 11 amino acids. Germline V gene data show CDR1 as LGHNT and CDR2 as FRNRAP. V was clipped by 5 bases and J by 2 bases, with 4 bases between them. CDR3 in DNA: TGTGCTAGTGGTCTAGCCTACGAGCAGTACTTC. It is translated as CASGLAYEQYF.

This clonotype came up a few times. J is TRBJ2-5 and V is TRBV12-3 or TRBV12-4; D unclear. The CDR3 consists of 13 residues. The V and J ends lost 6 bases and 0 bases respectively, with 8 bases between them. CDR3 residues: CASSPSNQETQYF. CDR3 nucleotides: TGTGCCAGCAGCCCCTCCAACCAAGAGACCCAGTACTTC.

The table lists this clonotype with many counts. This chain links TRBV7-8 with TRBJ2-7, with 9 bases that match TRBD1. Germline V CDR1 and CDR2: SGHVS, FQNEAQ. This CDR3 is 15 amino acids long. Trimming at V came to 4 bases and at J to 0 bases, leaving 4 bases not matched to a gene. The CDR3 bases are TGTGCCAGCAGCTCCCCGGACAGGGGCTCCTACGAGCAGTACGTC. It yields the protein CASSSPDRGSYEQYV.

The chain combines TRBV6-2 or TRBV6-3 with TRBJ2-7; D possibly corresponds to TRBD1 (6 bases). Germline lookup yields CDR1 MNHEY and CDR2 SVGEGT. The CDR3 has 17 residues. Trimming stripped 2 bases from V and 0 bases from J, with 17 bases between. The CDR3 DNA reads as TGTGCCAGCAGTTACGATCCGGGACATTCGAGCTCCTACGAGCAGTACGTC. Its protein is CASSYDPGHSSSYEQYV.

This clonotype appeared once. One base away lies a much larger clone, so this may be a sequencing read error. This rearrangement joins TRBV7-2 to TRBJ2-1; D ambiguous. Germline values: CDR1 SGHTA, CDR2 FQGNSA. V dropped 4 bases and J dropped 5 bases, with 15 bases sitting between them. CDR3 length: 15 residues. The CDR3, as DNA: TGTGCCAGCAGCTCAGACACGACACCGCACAATGAGCAGTTCTTC. Protein sequence: CASSSDTTPHNEQFF.

The genes are TRBV7-2 and TRBJ1-6, with TRBD1 identical over 8 bases. This CDR3 is 15 amino acids long. Germline V gives CDR1 SGHTA, CDR2 FQGNSA. V lost 3 bases to trimming and J lost 7 bases; unmatched junction nucleotides: 5. The CDR3 region is CASSLGTGPNSPLHF. In DNA form, the CDR3 reads TGTGCCAGCAGCTTGGGGACAGGCCCAAATTCACCCCTCCACTTT.

This sequence joins TRBV19 and TRBJ1-4; no clear D. V gave up 5 bases and J gave up 4 bases, with 14 bases separating them. The germline gives CDR1 LNHDA, CDR2 SQIVND (reference sequence). The CDR3 totals 15 residues. In nucleotides, the CDR3 is TGTGCCAGTAGTTCCCCGGGATCGGGTAATGAAAAACTGTTTTTT. Residues: CASSSPGSGNEKLFF.

This clonotype was detected a few times. The chain links TRBV29-1 to TRBJ2-3; D is uncertain. The germline V gene has CDR1 SQVTM and CDR2 ANQGSEA. Trimming took 3 bases from V and 4 from J, leaving 8 bases between them. This CDR3 is 12 amino acids long. The CDR3 protein is CSVDISPDTQYF. The CDR3 DNA is TGCAGCGTTGATATTAGCCCAGATACGCAGTATTTT.

This clonotype was detected only a few times. The chain employs TRBV27 and TRBJ1-1, with D unresolved. The CDR3 contains 13 residues. CDR1 and CDR2 from the germline V gene are MNHEY and SMNVEV (reference sequence). Trimming shortened V by 8 bases and J by 3 bases, and 13 bases separated the two germline ends. The CDR3 DNA is TGTGCCAGCTGGACCGGCGGGGACACTGAAGCTTTCTTT. This codes for CASWTGGDTEAFF.

The sample holds many counts of this clonotype. The CDR3 reads CASSFAGANVLTF. DNA for the CDR3: TGTGCCAGCAGTTTTGCTGGGGCCAACGTCCTGACTTTC. The chain joins TRBV12-3 or TRBV12-4 to TRBJ2-6, with D unclear. The germline V and J ends were trimmed by 3 bases and 2 bases, with 2 bases remaining between them. CDR3 length: 13 residues.

The CDR3 spells CACRDRDPEAFF. In DNA form, the CDR3 reads TGTGCCTGCCGGGACAGGGACCCTGAAGCTTTCTTT. The rearrangement uses TRBV6-2 or TRBV6-3 and TRBJ1-1, with 9 bases fitting TRBD1. Per germline, CDR1 MNHEY and CDR2 SVGEGT. Trimming removed 11 bases from V and 6 bases from J; junction bases left unmatched: 7. This CDR3 has 12 residues.

Written as DNA, the CDR3 is TGTGCCAGCAGGCCCGAGGGGTACGTCCCTATGTTGATCAATGAGCAGTTCTTC. Translated: CASRPEGYVPMLINEQFF. This rearrangement joins TRBV2 to TRBJ2-1; D is possibly TRBD1 or TRBD2 (5 bases each). CDR3 size: 18 residues. The germline gives CDR1 SNHLY, CDR2 FYNNEI. V shed 6 bases and J shed 6 bases, with 27 bases lying between them.

The sample holds a few counts of this clonotype. This chain connects TRBV9 to TRBJ2-1; 9 bases fit TRBD1. The CDR3 sequence is 14 residues long. CDR1 SGDLS and CDR2 YYNGEE come from the germline V gene. V was pared by 5 bases and J by 5 bases, with 5 bases of the junction left unmatched. The CDR3 coding sequence is TGTGCCAGCAGGGGACAGGGAGGCAACAATGAGCAGTTCTTC. It yields the protein CASRGQGGNNEQFF.

This clonotype was counted ten times or more. V is TRBV7-2 and J is TRBJ1-2, with TRBD1 as a possible D gene (6 bases). Germline V gene sequence: CDR1 SGHTA, CDR2 FQGNSA. The CDR3 is made up of 15 amino acids. V lost 5 bases and J 4 bases, leaving 17 bases between the germline ends. This chain's CDR3 is CASSQTTGLVYGYTF. The CDR3 DNA follows: TGTGCCAGCAGCCAAACTACAGGGCTAGTCTATGGCTACACCTTC.

The rearrangement links TRBV7-6 to TRBJ2-3; weak D call: TRBD1 (6 bases). This CDR3 is 15 amino acids long. Germline CDR1 reads SGHVS; CDR2 reads FNYEAQ. Trimming took 1 base from V and 3 from J, leaving 11 bases between them. The CDR3 spells CASSLETGKTDTQYF. CDR3 nucleotide sequence: TGTGCCAGCAGCTTAGAAACAGGGAAGACAGATACGCAGTATTTT.

The V and J genes are TRBV7-6 and TRBJ2-2; a weak D match, TRBD1 (5 bases). Trimming took off 6 bases at V and 6 bases at J, with 17 bases between the two ends. CDR3 length equals 15 residues. Germline V gene sequence: CDR1 SGHVS, CDR2 FNYEAQ. In DNA form, the CDR3 reads TGTGCCAGCAGACATGGCCAGGGTCGGGCCGGGGAGCTGTTTTTT. Protein product: CASRHGQGRAGELFF.

This clonotype was seen only a few times. The CDR3 sequence is CASSYRQGNSGANVLTF. In DNA, the CDR3 is TGTGCCAGCAGTTACCGTCAGGGGAACTCTGGGGCCAACGTCCTGACTTTC. The gene calls are TRBV6-5 and TRBJ2-6, with a tentative D call TRBD1 (6 bases). The CDR3 length is 17 residues. Germline V gives CDR1 MNHEY, CDR2 SVGAGI. V gave up 2 bases and J gave up 0 bases, with 11 bases separating them.

This chain connects TRBV20-1 to TRBJ1-2; TRBD1 matches at 9 bases. The ends lost 5 bases at V and 13 bases at J; junction bases unmatched: 8. The CDR3 sequence is 11 residues long. Looked up from germline, CDR1 is DFQATT and CDR2 is SNEGSKA (reference sequence). CDR3 nucleotides: TGCAGTGCTGCGGGACAGGGTCGTTGCACCTTC. The encoded protein is CSAAGQGRCTF.

V is TRBV19 and J is TRBJ2-1, with 8 nucleotides matching TRBD2. The germline V gene encodes CDR1 LNHDA and CDR2 SQIVND (reference sequence). The CDR3 is 15 amino acids. V shed 3 bases, J shed 7 bases, and the junction held 8 bases outside the gene matches. The CDR3: CASSMRGGSWNEQFF. The CDR3 DNA sequence: TGTGCCAGTAGTATGCGCGGGGGGTCGTGGAATGAGCAGTTCTTC.

The rearrangement uses TRBV5-5 and TRBJ2-1, with TRBD2 matching 7 bases. V was clipped by 0 bases and J by 3 bases; unmatched bases: 9. This CDR3 is built from 17 residues. Germline loops: CDR1 SGHKS, CDR2 YYEKEE (reference sequence). The CDR3 spells CASSLEVPAGFYNEQFF. In DNA, the CDR3 is TGTGCCAGCAGCTTGGAAGTCCCAGCGGGGTTCTACAATGAGCAGTTCTTC. The variable domain in full, with the rest retrieved from reference TRBV5-5 and TRBJ2-1, is DAGVTQSPTHLIKTRGQQVTLRCSPISGHKSVSWYQQVLGQGPQFIFQYYEKEERGRGNFPDRFSARQFPNYSSELNVNALLLGDSALYLCASSLEVPAGFYNEQFFGPGTRLTVL.